This is a list of T cell receptor beta chains from one sample in a study of a mutant IDH1 vaccine in newly diagnosed glioma. Measured with immunoSEQ multiplex PCR; TCRdb has only the in-frame clones, and not every one. Found here are about 54,000 clones, 84% of them singletons; the top ten hold roughly 4%. Their antigen targets remain unknown. Sequencing was performed on PBMCs, taken from a glioma patient whose treatment included an IDH1 peptide vaccine. The receptors shown here come from a woman aged 18-29 years with glioma. Both conserved end residues are part of each CDR3. D genes are given only for firm matches. Clone size is given for some rows only: seen once, a few or many times, or a class if the clone is expanded.

DNA	CDR3	J	D	V	size
TGTGCCAGCAGCTCCAGGAGCTCCTACGAGCAGTACTTC	CASSSRSSYEQYF	TRBJ2-7	.	TRBV7-8	.
TGTGCCTGGATGCCAGACATGAACACTGAAGCTTTCTTT	CAWMPDMNTEAFF	TRBJ1-1	.	TRBV30	few
TGTGCCAGCAGCCCCGCTGGGAGGGTTGGGGAGACCCAGTACTTC	CASSPAGRVGETQYF	TRBJ2-5	TRBD2	TRBV5-4	.
TGTGCCAGCAGTTACGTTCCGGAACTTGGCTACACCTTC	CASSYVPELGYTF	TRBJ1-2	.	TRBV6-5	.
TGTGCCAGCAGCCAACTAGCGGGGGGAAGCACAGATACGCAGTATTTT	CASSQLAGGSTDTQYF	TRBJ2-3	TRBD2	TRBV7-2	.
TGTGCCAGCAGTCCCCGGGGGGGGTTCAACTATGGCTACACCTTC	CASSPRGGFNYGYTF	TRBJ1-2	.	TRBV27	.
TGTGCCACCGTGGACAGGGGGAACTCTGGAAACACCATATATTTT	CATVDRGNSGNTIYF	TRBJ1-3	TRBD1	TRBV6-6	.
TGTGCCAGTATGCCCCCTGGGGGGTACGAGCAGTACTTC	CASMPPGGYEQYF	TRBJ2-7	.	TRBV19	.
TGTGCCAGCAGTTACTCGGGGGCAGGCAATCAGCCCCAGCATTTT	CASSYSGAGNQPQHF	TRBJ1-5	.	TRBV6-5	.
TGTGCTTCCTCCCGCCCACCCTACAATGAGCAGTTCTTC	CASSRPPYNEQFF	TRBJ2-1	.	TRBV30	.
TGTGCCAGCAGTTTTTCTAGCGGGAGGAATGAGCAGTTCTTC	CASSFSSGRNEQFF	TRBJ2-1	TRBD2	TRBV27	once
TGTGCCAGTACCGACCATGACAGGCCCTCGATCGGCTACACCTTC	CASTDHDRPSIGYTF	TRBJ1-2	.	TRBV19	.
TGCGCCAGCAGCCAACAGACAGGGGGTAACACTGAAGCTTTCTTT	CASSQQTGGNTEAFF	TRBJ1-1	TRBD1	TRBV4-1	few
TGTGCCAGCAGTTTAGAGGTTCCGGACAGGAAGGGGACCCAGTACTTC	CASSLEVPDRKGTQYF	TRBJ2-5	TRBD1	TRBV27	.
TGTGCCAGCAGCGCCCAAGAGACCCAGTACTTC	CASSAQETQYF	TRBJ2-5	.	TRBV9	.
TGTGCCAGCAGACGGACGGTAAACGGGGCAGATACGCAGTATTTT	CASRRTVNGADTQYF	TRBJ2-3	.	TRBV2	once
TGTGCCACCAGCAGAGCCAGCACAGATACGCAGTATTTT	CATSRASTDTQYF	TRBJ2-3	.	TRBV15	once
TGTGCCAGCAGTGAAAGGAGAGGCGGGGAGCTGTTTTTT	CASSERRGGELFF	TRBJ2-2	.	TRBV6-1	.
TGTGCAAGTCGCCCCGTGGGCGAGTCCGGGGAGCTGTTTTTT	CASRPVGESGELFF	TRBJ2-2	.	TRBV12-2	.
TGTGCCAGCAGTTTAACGAGGGATGGGGCCAACGTCCTGACTTTC	CASSLTRDGANVLTF	TRBJ2-6	.	TRBV27	.
TGTGCCAGCAGTTTCGAGGGTTTGAGCTACACCTTC	CASSFEGLSYTF	TRBJ1-2	.	TRBV27	once
TGTGCCAGCAGCCCCAGGGGCGGTGGGGCCAACGTCCTGACTTTC	CASSPRGGGANVLTF	TRBJ2-6	.	TRBV7-2	.
TGCGCCAGCAGCTTTCTAGTGGGGGGGGCGTACACTGAAGCTTTCTTT	CASSFLVGGAYTEAFF	TRBJ1-1	.	TRBV5-1	once
TGTGCCAGCAGTTTAAGGATAGCCTACGAGCAGTACTTC	CASSLRIAYEQYF	TRBJ2-7	.	TRBV27	.
TGTGCCAGCAGTTTCCTAGGCTACGAGCAGTACTTC	CASSFLGYEQYF	TRBJ2-7	.	TRBV27	.
TGTGCCAGCAGCTTAGGACTGACACAGGGCTACGAGCAGTACTTC	CASSLGLTQGYEQYF	TRBJ2-7	.	TRBV11-2	.
TGTGCCAGCAGTTACTCGAGGGCAGGGACCTCCTACGAGCAGTACTTC	CASSYSRAGTSYEQYF	TRBJ2-7	.	TRBV6-5	.
TGCGCCAGCAGCTTGGCCTCAGGGGCTGAAGCTTTCTTT	CASSLASGAEAFF	TRBJ1-1	.	TRBV5-1	.
TGTGCCAGCAGCTTAGGACTAGGTTTAAGGGAGCAGTTCTTC	CASSLGLGLREQFF	TRBJ2-1	.	TRBV7-6	.
TGTGCCAGTACCGACGGGACAGCGTTGGGTGAGCAGTACTTC	CASTDGTALGEQYF	TRBJ2-7	TRBD1	TRBV19	.
TGTGCCAGTACCGATCCGGGAGCTCCTCCCAACGAGCAGTACTTC	CASTDPGAPPNEQYF	TRBJ2-7	.	TRBV19	.
TGTGCCAGTACCCTATTGATAGGAGGCAATCAGCCCCAGCATTTT	CASTLLIGGNQPQHF	TRBJ1-5	.	TRBV19	.
TGCGCCAGCAGCACCCGGGACAGCAACACTGAAGCTTTCTTT	CASSTRDSNTEAFF	TRBJ1-1	TRBD1	TRBV5-1	.
TGTGCCAGTATCGAAGTCGGGGGCCGAGGCCGGTATGGCTACACCTTC	CASIEVGGRGRYGYTF	TRBJ1-2	.	TRBV19	.
TGTGCCAGCAGCCAAGCCGGGCTTGACCTATATAGCTCCTATAATTCACCCCTCCACTTT	CASSQAGLDLYSSYNSPLHF	TRBJ1-6	.	TRBV14	.
TGCGCCAGCAGCAGTGGGGCACAGGGGAGTCAGCCCCAGCATTTT	CASSSGAQGSQPQHF	TRBJ1-5	TRBD1	TRBV5-1	.
TGTGCCAGCAGCTTATGGGGGGGTACAGATACGCAGTATTTT	CASSLWGGTDTQYF	TRBJ2-3	TRBD2	TRBV11-2	once
TGTGCCACCAGCAGAGAGGTAGCGAACGGCTACAATGAGCAGTTCTTC	CATSREVANGYNEQFF	TRBJ2-1	.	TRBV15	.
TGTGCCAGCAGCTTTTGGGGAGATACGCAGTATTTT	CASSFWGDTQYF	TRBJ2-3	.	TRBV7-9	few
TGTGCCAGCAGCCTCACTAGCGGGGGGCACTCCTACAATGAGCAGTTCTTC	CASSLTSGGHSYNEQFF	TRBJ2-1	TRBD2	TRBV7-6	.
TGTGCCAGCTCACTGATTAGCGGGCCCGGAGAGACCCAGTACTTC	CASSLISGPGETQYF	TRBJ2-5	TRBD2	TRBV18	.
TGTGCCAGCAGCCGTCACTCAGCGTCTCCGGGCACAGATACGCAGTATTTT	CASSRHSASPGTDTQYF	TRBJ2-3	.	TRBV7-9	.
TGTGCCAGCAGCTTAGAGACAGGGGACTATGGCTACACCTTC	CASSLETGDYGYTF	TRBJ1-2	TRBD1	TRBV7-9	.
TGTGCCAGCAGTTACGGGGGACAGGGAGCCTACGAGCAGTACTTC	CASSYGGQGAYEQYF	TRBJ2-7	TRBD1	TRBV6-5	.
TGTGCCAGCAGCTTAGTTAACAGGGGCTACGAGCAGTACTTC	CASSLVNRGYEQYF	TRBJ2-7	TRBD1	TRBV7-9	.
TGTGCCAGCAGCGCGACTAGCGAACACTCCTACGAGCAGTACTTC	CASSATSEHSYEQYF	TRBJ2-7	TRBD2	TRBV7-9	.
TGCGCCAGCAGCTCGGACAGGGGGCCATATTATGGCTACACCTTC	CASSSDRGPYYGYTF	TRBJ1-2	TRBD1	TRBV5-1	.
TGTGCCAGCAGCGGAGGGGGACAGGGTAATTCACCCCTCCACTTT	CASSGGGQGNSPLHF	TRBJ1-6	TRBD1	TRBV9	.
TGCGCCAGCAGCTTGGAACCGACGAACACTGAAGCTTTCTTT	CASSLEPTNTEAFF	TRBJ1-1	.	TRBV5-1	few
TGTGCCAGCAGGGACTACAGGGGGGGGGATGGCTACACCTTC	CASRDYRGGDGYTF	TRBJ1-2	TRBD1	TRBV25-1	.
TGTGCCAGCAGCCGTTACGGGAATTCCTACGAGCAGTACTTC	CASSRYGNSYEQYF	TRBJ2-7	.	TRBV6-5	.
TGTGCCTGGAGTGCGACCCTCGGGCACACCGGGGAGCTGTTTTTT	CAWSATLGHTGELFF	TRBJ2-2	.	TRBV30	few